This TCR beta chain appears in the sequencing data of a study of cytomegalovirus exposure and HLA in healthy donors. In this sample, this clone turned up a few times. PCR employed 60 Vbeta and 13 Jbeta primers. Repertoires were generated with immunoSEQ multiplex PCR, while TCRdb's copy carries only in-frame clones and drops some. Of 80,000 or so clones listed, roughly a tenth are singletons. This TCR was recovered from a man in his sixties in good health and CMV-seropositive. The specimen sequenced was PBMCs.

The CDR3 DNA sequence: TGTGCCAGCAGCTTAGAAGCGGGATTCTCCAGCTCCTACAATGAGCAGTTCTTC. Residues: CASSLEAGFSSSYNEQFF. The chain joins TRBV11-1 to TRBJ2-1; 7 nucleotides align to TRBD2. Germline lookup yields CDR1 SGHAT and CDR2 FQDESV (reference sequence). CDR3 length: 18 residues. Trimming removed 1 base from V and 0 bases from J; junction bases left unmatched: 9.